The present T cell receptor beta chain was sequenced within a study of blood T cell repertoires in COVID-19. Overall study context: COVID-19 samples from acute and convalescent phases originated in the United States, Italy and Spain. Sources were T cells, B-cell-depleted T cells, or PBMCs; the material itself was cDNA or gDNA.

The germline V and J ends were trimmed by 5 bases and 7 bases, with 9 bases remaining between them. CDR3 length: 13 residues. Germline V gene data show CDR1 as MNHEY and CDR2 as SVGAGI. Profiling relied on immunoSEQ multiplex PCR, and the TCRdb table lists in-frame clones only, not all of them. The table shows about 50,000 clones, with approximately 88% occurring only once. The chain links TRBV6-5 to TRBJ1-6; D is uncertain. The source is a human donor in a cohort sampled during active COVID-19. The specimen sequenced was peripheral blood. The CDR3: CASSPLLNSPLHF. CDR3 coding DNA: TGTGCCAGCAGTCCTCTCCTAAATTCACCCCTCCACTTT.